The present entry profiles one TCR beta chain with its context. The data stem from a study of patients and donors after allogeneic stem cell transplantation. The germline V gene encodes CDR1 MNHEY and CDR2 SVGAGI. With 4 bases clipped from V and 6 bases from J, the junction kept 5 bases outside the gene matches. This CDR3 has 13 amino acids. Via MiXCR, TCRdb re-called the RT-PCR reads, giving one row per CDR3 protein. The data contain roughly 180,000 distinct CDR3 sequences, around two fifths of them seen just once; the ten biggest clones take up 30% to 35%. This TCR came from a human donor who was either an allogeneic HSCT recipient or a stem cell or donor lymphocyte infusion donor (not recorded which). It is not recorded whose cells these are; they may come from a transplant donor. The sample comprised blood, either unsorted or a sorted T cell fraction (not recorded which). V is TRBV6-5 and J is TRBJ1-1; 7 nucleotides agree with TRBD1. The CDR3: CASSFRGVAEAFF. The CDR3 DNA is TGTGCCAGCAGTTTCAGGGGGGTCGCTGAAGCTTTCTTT.